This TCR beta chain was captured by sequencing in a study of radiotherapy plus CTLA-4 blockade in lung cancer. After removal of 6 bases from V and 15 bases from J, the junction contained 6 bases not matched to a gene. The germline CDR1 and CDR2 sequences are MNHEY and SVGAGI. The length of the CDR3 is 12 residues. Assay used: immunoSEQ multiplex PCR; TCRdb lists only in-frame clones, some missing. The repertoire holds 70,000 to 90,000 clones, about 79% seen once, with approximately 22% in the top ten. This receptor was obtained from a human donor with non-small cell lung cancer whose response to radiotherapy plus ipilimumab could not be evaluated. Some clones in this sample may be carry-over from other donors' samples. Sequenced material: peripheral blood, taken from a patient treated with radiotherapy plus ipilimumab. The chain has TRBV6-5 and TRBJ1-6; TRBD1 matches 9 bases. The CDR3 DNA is TGTGCCAGCAGCCCGGGACAGGGCTACCTCCACTTT. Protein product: CASSPGQGYLHF.